Listed here are 30 T cell receptor beta chains from one sample, sequenced in a study of CD8 T cells in Susac syndrome. An input of about 0.5 to 1 ug of RNA was subjected to reverse transcription using random hexamers. TCRdb ran MiXCR on the immunoSEQ multiplex PCR reads and lists one entry per CDR3 protein. The sample includes roughly 200,000 distinct CDR3 sequences, approximately 95% seen only once; the top ten take 0.15% to 0.2%. Input material: CD8+ T cells from PBMCs. Receptor source: a human donor with multiple sclerosis.

The V gene is TRBV6-5, the J gene TRBJ2-7; weak D call: TRBD1 (7 bases). Germline CDR1 reads MNHEY; CDR2 reads SVGAGI. The CDR3 sequence is 15 residues long. Trimming took 0 bases from V and 4 from J, leaving 13 bases between them. The CDR3 sequence: CASSYSKTGRYEQYF. In DNA, the CDR3 is TGTGCCAGCAGTTACTCGAAGACAGGGAGGTACGAGCAGTACTTC.

The sample holds one count of this clonotype. V gene TRBV10-3 combines with J gene TRBJ1-2; 8 nucleotides agree with TRBD1. The CDR3 extends over 14 amino acids. Trimming removed 5 bases from V and 8 bases from J; junction bases left unmatched: 10. Germline V gene lookup returns CDR1 ENHRY and CDR2 SYGVKD. In nucleotides, the CDR3 is TGTGCCATCAGTCCAACGGACAGGGAAGGCGGCTACACCTTC. This codes for CAISPTDREGGYTF.

V usage is TRBV15 and J usage is TRBJ1-2; D is unresolved. The CDR3 runs to 14 residues. Germline CDR1 is LNHNV and CDR2 is YYDKDF (reference sequence). The germline V and J ends were trimmed by 3 bases and 5 bases, with 13 bases remaining between them. This chain's CDR3 is CATSREMGLYGYTF. DNA of the CDR3: TGTGCCACCAGCAGGGAAATGGGGTTGTATGGCTACACCTTC. The entire variable domain, with the rest obtained from reference TRBV15 and TRBJ1-2, is as follows: DAMVIQNPRYQVTQFGKPVTLSCSQTLNHNVMYWYQQKSSQAPKLLFHYYDKDFNNEADTPDNFQSRRPNTSFCFLDIRSPGLGDTAMYLCATSREMGLYGYTFGSGTRLTVV.

The rearrangement links TRBV20-1 to TRBJ2-5; D is tentatively TRBD1 or TRBD2 (5 bases each). Trimming stripped 6 bases from V and 5 bases from J, with 22 bases between. CDR1 and CDR2 from the germline V gene are DFQATT and SNEGSKA (reference sequence). The CDR3 has 15 residues. The CDR3 bases are TGCAGTGCCAGGGATTGGGGGACCCGGGGTGAGACCCAGTACTTC. Translation gives CSARDWGTRGETQYF.

The V gene is TRBV7-3, the J gene TRBJ2-6; D remains ambiguous. The CDR3 runs 13 residues. The germline V gene encodes CDR1 SGHTA and CDR2 FQGTGA. The V and J ends lost 3 bases and 3 bases respectively, with 3 bases between them. CDR3 coding DNA: TGTGCCAGCAGCTTCCTTGGGGCCAACGTCCTGACTTTC. Translating gives CASSFLGANVLTF.

This chain joins TRBV7-9 and TRBJ2-5; D is ambiguous. The CDR3 length is 13 residues. V was pared by 1 base and J by 5 bases, with 8 bases between. Germline CDR1 SEHNR, CDR2 FQNEAQ (reference sequence). The CDR3 region is CASSLVGFETQYF. In nucleotides, the CDR3 is TGTGCCAGCAGCTTAGTCGGGTTTGAGACCCAGTACTTC.

V gene TRBV27 combines with J gene TRBJ1-1; D is unclear. Germline V lookup: CDR1 MNHEY, CDR2 SMNVEV (reference sequence). The CDR3 extends over 14 amino acids. Trimming left V 5 bases short and J 4 bases short, with 14 bases between. The CDR3 protein is CASSLQLGSTEAFF. CDR3 sequence (DNA): TGTGCCAGCAGTCTCCAACTCGGATCCACTGAAGCTTTCTTT.

V is TRBV27 and J is TRBJ2-1, with no clear D. The ends were cut back, 3 bases at V and 5 bases at J, with 8 bases in the middle. The CDR3 runs to 13 residues. CDR1 is MNHEY, CDR2 SMNVEV, per germline (reference sequence). For the CDR3, the DNA is TGTGCCAGCAGTTTCGACCCCAACAATGAGCAGTTCTTC. Protein product: CASSFDPNNEQFF.

The rearrangement links TRBV2 to TRBJ2-7, with a weak D call TRBD1 (6 bases). CDR3 length: 13 residues. Germline CDR1 SNHLY, CDR2 FYNNEI. V dropped 6 bases and J dropped 7 bases, with 16 bases sitting between them. The DNA of the CDR3 is TGTGCCAGCAGCTCAGGACAGAATCTGGAGCAGTACTTC. Encoded protein: CASSSGQNLEQYF. The whole variable domain, filled in from reference TRBV2 and TRBJ2-7, reads EPEVTQTPSHQVTQMGQEVILRCVPISNHLYFYWYRQILGQKVEFLVSFYNNEISEKSEIFDDQFSVERPDGSNFTLKIRSTKLEDSAMYFCASSSGQNLEQYFGPGTRLTVT.

The chain has TRBV13 and TRBJ2-1; 8 nucleotides match TRBD2. After removal of 0 bases from V and 7 bases from J, the junction contained 5 bases not matched to a gene. Germline CDR1 PRHDT, CDR2 FYEKMQ (reference sequence). The CDR3 loop spans 15 amino acids. The CDR3 nucleotides read TGTGCCAGCAGCTTAGGGAGCGGGAGCCCAAATGAGCAGTTCTTC. This gives the protein CASSLGSGSPNEQFF.

The chain links TRBV13 to TRBJ2-1; no reliable D call. Germline CDR1 PRHDT, CDR2 FYEKMQ (reference sequence). The CDR3 totals 16 residues. V lost 1 base, J lost 0 bases, and 10 bases lay in between. The CDR3 spells CASSLALLSSYNEQFF. The DNA for the CDR3 is TGTGCCAGCAGCTTAGCATTGCTCAGCTCCTACAATGAGCAGTTCTTC.

The rearrangement links TRBV7-9 to TRBJ2-5, with D maybe TRBD1 (6 bases). This CDR3 is 14 amino acids long. With 3 bases removed from V and 3 bases from J, the gap between germline ends came to 11 bases. Germline V gene lookup returns CDR1 SEHNR and CDR2 FQNEAQ (reference sequence). CDR3 sequence reads: CASSFFAGEETQYF. The CDR3 DNA reads TGTGCCAGCAGCTTTTTTGCAGGGGAAGAGACCCAGTACTTC.

The CDR3 region has the DNA TGTGCCAGCAGCGGGGAGGGTGGTTCCTACGAGCAGTACTTC. As protein: CASSGEGGSYEQYF. The chain combines TRBV9 with TRBJ2-7; TRBD2 aligns across 7 bases. V shed 3 bases and J 1 base; nucleotides not matched to a gene: 4. The length of the CDR3 is 14 residues. Germline loops: CDR1 SGDLS, CDR2 YYNGEE.

The chain recombines TRBV12-3 or TRBV12-4 with TRBJ2-7, with 7 bases identical to TRBD2. J was trimmed by 5 bases and V by 6 bases; bases with no gene match: 7. The CDR3 sequence is 13 residues long. CDR3: CASRWREPHEQYF. CDR3 in DNA: TGTGCCAGCAGATGGCGGGAGCCTCACGAGCAGTACTTC.

This rearrangement joins TRBV7-8 to TRBJ1-1; maybe TRBD1 (5 bases). V was trimmed by 7 bases and J by 7 bases, leaving 19 bases between them. CDR3 length equals 14 residues. Germline V lookup: CDR1 SGHVS, CDR2 FQNEAQ. The CDR3 is CASNSPGGVREAFF. CDR3 DNA sequence: TGTGCCAGCAACTCACCGGGGGGGGTACGTGAAGCTTTCTTT.

This clonotype was seen just once. This rearrangement joins TRBV20-1 to TRBJ2-5, with D uncertain. Per germline, CDR1 DFQATT and CDR2 SNEGSKA (reference sequence). This CDR3 region has 13 residues. Trimming took 1 base from V and 7 from J, leaving 13 bases between them. CDR3 coding DNA: TGCAGTGCTAGAGGTCCGGAACAGCGGACCCAGTACTTC. This sequence encodes CSARGPEQRTQYF.

The chain uses TRBV4-2 and TRBJ2-6, with D hard to call. Looked up from germline, CDR1 is LGHNA and CDR2 is YNFKEQ. CDR3 length: 17 residues. V lost 0 bases and J 2 bases, leaving 11 bases between the germline ends. CDR3 DNA: TGTGCCAGCAGCCAAGATCGGCGAGGCACTGGGGCCAACGTCCTGACTTTC. It encodes CASSQDRRGTGANVLTF.

This chain uses TRBV7-2 with TRBJ2-1, with TRBD2 matching over 7 bases. V lost 0 bases and J lost 6; bases outside the gene matches: 5. This CDR3 contains 15 residues. Germline V gene lookup returns CDR1 SGHTA and CDR2 FQGNSA. The CDR3 nucleotides are TGTGCCAGCAGCTTAGCTAGGACTAGTACCAATGAGCAGTTCTTC. Its translation: CASSLARTSTNEQFF.

The V and J genes are TRBV27 and TRBJ2-5; D is unresolved. Per germline, CDR1 MNHEY and CDR2 SMNVEV (reference sequence). The CDR3 totals 15 residues. V lost 4 bases to trimming and J lost 4 bases, with 16 bases between them. The CDR3 reads CASSSEGWIGETQYF. The CDR3 DNA sequence: TGTGCCAGCAGTTCGGAAGGCTGGATTGGAGAGACCCAGTACTTC.

The chain combines TRBV30 with TRBJ1-1, with 7 positions matching TRBD1. Trimming took 5 bases from V and 0 from J; bases not matched to a gene: 3. The CDR3 runs to 13 residues. Germline V gene data show CDR1 as GTSNPN and CDR2 as SVGIG (reference sequence). CDR3 bases: TGTGCCTGGGCCGGGACAGTGAACACTGAAGCTTTCTTT. As protein: CAWAGTVNTEAFF.

The chain carries TRBV12-3 or TRBV12-4 and TRBJ2-2, with a possible D match to TRBD2 (5 bases). The CDR3 extends over 14 amino acids. V was cut by 6 bases and J by 1 base, with 9 bases left in between. CDR3 coding DNA: TGTGCCAGCAGCAGGACTGGGAACACCGGGGAGCTGTTTTTT. The encoded protein is CASSRTGNTGELFF.

V usage is TRBV27 and J usage is TRBJ1-2, with 7 bases matching TRBD1. The length of the CDR3 is 16 residues. The V gene end was trimmed by 6 bases and the J gene end by 1 base; junction bases not matched to a gene: 11. The germline V gene encodes CDR1 MNHEY and CDR2 SMNVEV (reference sequence). Written as DNA, the CDR3 is TGTGCCAGCAGCAAAACGGGACAGTCTCTTAACTATGGCTACACCTTC. As protein: CASSKTGQSLNYGYTF.

The chain couples TRBV7-7 to TRBJ2-5; D is possibly TRBD1 or TRBD2 (5 bases each). The CDR3 runs 16 residues. Germline assignment: CDR1 SSHAT and CDR2 FNYEAQ (reference sequence). V lost 3 bases and J lost 5, with 19 bases in between. The CDR3 is CASSLRDDLTGETQYF. For the CDR3, the DNA is TGTGCCAGCAGCTTGAGGGACGACCTAACGGGGGAGACCCAGTACTTC.

The genes are TRBV6-6 and TRBJ2-5; 8 bases agree with TRBD2. The CDR3 has 15 amino acids. V lost 0 bases to trimming and J lost 1 base; unmatched junction nucleotides: 1. Per germline, CDR1 MNHNY and CDR2 SVGAGI (reference sequence). The CDR3 sequence is CASSYSTSGQETQYF. In DNA, the CDR3 is TGTGCCAGCAGTTACTCAACTAGCGGCCAAGAGACCCAGTACTTC.

The chain recombines TRBV5-4 with TRBJ2-6; D ambiguous. Germline CDR1 and CDR2: SGHNT and YYREEE (reference sequence). The V and J ends lost 2 bases and 0 bases respectively, with 6 bases between them. The CDR3 is 15 residues long. The CDR3 DNA reads as TGTGCCAGCAGCTTCCTTAGCTCTGGGGCCAACGTCCTGACTTTC. Its protein is CASSFLSSGANVLTF.

The chain joins TRBV20-1 to TRBJ1-3; 8 positions agree with TRBD1. The CDR3 length is 16 residues. The germline V gene encodes CDR1 DFQATT and CDR2 SNEGSKA (reference sequence). Trimming cost V 5 bases and J 2 bases; bases outside gene matches: 11. Here the CDR3 reads CSAARLGQGAGNTIYF. DNA for the CDR3: TGCAGTGCTGCAAGGCTAGGACAGGGAGCTGGAAACACCATATATTTT.

This rearrangement joins TRBV7-8 to TRBJ1-5; a possible D gene is TRBD1 (5 bases). CDR1 is SGHVS, CDR2 FQNEAQ, per germline. Trimming shortened V by 1 base and J by 7 bases, and 11 bases separated the two germline ends. This CDR3 has 14 amino acids. This chain's CDR3 is CASSLGQGGQPQHF. The CDR3 DNA reads as TGTGCCAGCAGCTTAGGGCAGGGTGGACAGCCCCAGCATTTT.

The gene calls are TRBV14 and TRBJ2-7; D not resolved. This CDR3 is 13 amino acids long. Between the trimmed V and J ends, which lost 8 bases and 0 bases, there was a span of 11 bases. Looked up from germline, CDR1 is SGHDN and CDR2 is FVKESK. The CDR3 protein is CASATSSSYEQYF. The CDR3 DNA follows: TGTGCCAGCGCCACATCCAGCTCCTACGAGCAGTACTTC.

The rearrangement links TRBV20-1 to TRBJ2-1; D unresolved. V gave up 0 bases and J gave up 10 bases, with 10 bases separating them. Germline-derived CDR1 and CDR2 are DFQATT and SNEGSKA (reference sequence). This CDR3 has 12 residues. The CDR3 DNA reads TGCAGTGCTAGAGAGACCACGCGGGAGCAGTTCTTC. It translates to CSARETTREQFF.

The chain links TRBV19 to TRBJ2-3, with TRBD2 matching over 9 bases. With 3 bases clipped from V and 0 bases from J, the junction kept 4 bases outside the gene matches. This CDR3 is 16 amino acids long. Per the germline V gene, CDR1 is LNHDA and CDR2 is SQIVND (reference sequence). The CDR3 DNA sequence: TGTGCCAGTAGTATTGGGACTAGCCTAAGCACAGATACGCAGTATTTT. It yields the protein CASSIGTSLSTDTQYF.